This T cell receptor beta chain stems from a study of OX40 agonist ivuxolimab in advanced cancers. Method: immunoSEQ multiplex PCR; TCRdb's copy keeps in-frame clones and lacks some. The sample lists fewer than 85,000 clones; over 80% were seen once. The CDR3 has 17 residues. The V end was cut by 3 bases, the J end by 0 bases, with 17 bases between. Germline CDR1 reads SGHRS; CDR2 reads YFSETQ. The chain employs TRBV5-1 and TRBJ2-3, with D unresolved. The origin of this receptor is an adult with an advanced solid tumor such as melanoma, head and neck, liver or kidney cancer. This specimen consisted of CD4+ or CD8+ T cells sorted from blood, obtained in a trial of the OX40 agonist ivuxolimab. CDR3 protein: CASSYPSPTPSTDTQYF. The CDR3 region has the DNA TGCGCCAGCAGCTACCCATCACCAACACCTAGCACAGATACGCAGTATTTT.